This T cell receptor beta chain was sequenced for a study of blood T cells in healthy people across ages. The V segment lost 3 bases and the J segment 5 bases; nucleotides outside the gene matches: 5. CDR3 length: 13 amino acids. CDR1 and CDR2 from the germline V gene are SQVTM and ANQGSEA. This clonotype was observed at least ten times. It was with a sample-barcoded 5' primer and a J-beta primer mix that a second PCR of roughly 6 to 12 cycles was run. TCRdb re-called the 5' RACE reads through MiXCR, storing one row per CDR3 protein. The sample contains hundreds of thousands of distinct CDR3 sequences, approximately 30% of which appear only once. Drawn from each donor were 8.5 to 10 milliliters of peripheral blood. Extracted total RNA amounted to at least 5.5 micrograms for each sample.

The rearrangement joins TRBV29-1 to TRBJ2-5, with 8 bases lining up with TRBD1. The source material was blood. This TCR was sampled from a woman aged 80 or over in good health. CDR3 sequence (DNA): TGCAGCGTTGATACAGGGGGGAAGGAGACCCAGTACTTC. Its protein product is CSVDTGGKETQYF.